What follows is one T cell receptor beta chain and its context. The sample comes from a study of blood T cell repertoires in COVID-19. Donors in Cohort 3 who had recovered were those with two negative PCRs, healthcare professional clearance, or resolution of their symptoms. Profiling relied on immunoSEQ multiplex PCR, and the TCRdb table lists in-frame clones only, not all of them. Of under 200,000 clones in the sample, approximately 89% were seen once. The V gene lost 0 bases and the J gene lost 4 bases, with 10 bases spanning the gap. The germline gives CDR1 SGHRS, CDR2 YFSETQ. This CDR3 spans 14 amino acids.

The sequence came from a woman aged 18-30 years who had recovered from COVID-19. The sample comprised PBMCs or T cells enriched from blood (not recorded which). The V call is TRBV5-1, the J call TRBJ1-1; D is uncertain. CDR3 in DNA: TGCGCCAGCAGCTTGGGCGGCGGGCCCACTGAAGCTTTCTTT. Translating it yields CASSLGGGPTEAFF.